Following are 27 T cell receptor beta chains from one sample sequenced in a study of cytomegalovirus exposure and HLA in healthy donors (dated by TCRdb to 2016 to 2017). Library method: the immunoSEQ multiplex PCR assay. For the multiplex PCR, a mixture combining 60 forward primers for TCR Vbeta segments and 13 reverse primers for TCR Jbeta segments was used. This is the immuneACCESS table as TCRdb keeps it, with only in-frame sequences that have V and J called. A part of the clones is gone; compared with another copy, unresolved V genes explain less than half, and the rest is unexplained. Recorded for this sample are roughly 130,000 clones; more than 60% of them occurred a single time. The ten largest clones capture approximately 1.7% of the sample. Sample: PBMCs. The receptors were sampled from a male donor in good health and CMV-seronegative.

V usage is TRBV11-2 and J usage is TRBJ1-5, with 7 bases that match TRBD1. The CDR3 is 15 amino acids. Germline CDR1 is SGHAT and CDR2 is FQNNGV. J lost 7 bases, V lost 5 bases, and 11 bases had no gene match. The CDR3 is CASSQDRAVGQPQHF. The CDR3 nucleotides are TGTGCCAGCAGCCAAGACAGGGCGGTAGGCCAGCCCCAGCATTTT.

The rearrangement uses TRBV30 and TRBJ2-7, with no clear D. The ends were cut back, 0 bases at V and 3 bases at J, with 3 bases in the middle. Per the germline V gene, CDR1 is GTSNPN and CDR2 is SVGIG (reference sequence). There are 11 residues in the CDR3. The CDR3 sequence is CAWSVGYEQYF. CDR3 nucleotide sequence: TGTGCCTGGAGTGTCGGCTACGAGCAGTACTTC.

V gene TRBV4-3 combines with J gene TRBJ1-5; D is undetermined. V gave up 3 bases and J gave up 5 bases, with 8 bases separating them. CDR3 length equals 13 residues. CDR1 is LGHNA and CDR2 is YSLEER in the germline V gene. The CDR3 spells CASSQQEDQPQHF. The CDR3 DNA follows: TGCGCCAGCAGCCAGCAGGAAGATCAGCCCCAGCATTTT.

The chain uses TRBV6-5 and TRBJ2-7; the D gene is possibly TRBD2 (6 bases). The CDR3 sequence is 16 residues long. CDR1 MNHEY and CDR2 SVGAGI come from the germline V gene. The V end lost 0 bases, the J end lost 2 bases, and 14 bases lay between the germline ends. The CDR3 sequence is CASSYSILATAYEQYF. The CDR3 DNA reads TGTGCCAGCAGTTACTCGATTCTAGCGACGGCCTACGAGCAGTACTTC.

The chain carries TRBV7-6 and TRBJ1-1; 7 positions match TRBD1. The germline CDR1 and CDR2 sequences are SGHVS and FNYEAQ. J gave up 1 base and V 2 bases, and 16 bases lay outside the gene matches. The CDR3 loop spans 19 amino acids. CDR3 amino acids: CASSLRGGAGVGRNTEAFF. Written as DNA, the CDR3 is TGTGCCAGCAGCTTAAGAGGGGGCGCTGGGGTGGGTAGGAACACTGAAGCTTTCTTT.

The V call is TRBV4-1, the J call TRBJ2-3; 11 bases fit TRBD2. Trimming removed 6 bases from V and 7 bases from J; junction bases left unmatched: 9. The CDR3 covers 15 residues. Germline V gene sequence: CDR1 MGHRA, CDR2 YSYEKL. CDR3 residues: CASSLLAGATNTQYF. Here the CDR3 DNA reads TGCGCCAGCAGTCTACTAGCGGGGGCCACCAATACGCAGTATTTT.

The chain employs TRBV5-4 and TRBJ2-5; D remains unclear. The DNA end is more similar to TRBJ2-7, so the J call may be wrong. Germline values: CDR1 SGHNT, CDR2 YYREEE (reference sequence). CDR3 length: 15 residues. The DNA for the CDR3 is TGTGCCAGCAGCGCACAGACCCCGCCCGTATACGAGCAGTACTTC. Amino acid sequence: CASSAQTPPVYEQYF.

The chain combines TRBV6-1 with TRBJ2-7; D is unclear. V gave up 0 bases and J gave up 4 bases, with 16 bases separating them. The length of the CDR3 is 16 residues. Per germline, CDR1 MNHNS and CDR2 SASEGT. The CDR3 is CASSEAPSVDPYEQYF. CDR3 DNA sequence: TGTGCCAGCAGTGAAGCGCCCAGCGTCGACCCATACGAGCAGTACTTC.

The chain employs TRBV6-5 and TRBJ2-7; D might be TRBD2 (6 bases). The CDR3 runs 15 residues. Trimming removed 2 bases at V and 3 bases at J, with 14 bases between. Per germline, CDR1 MNHEY and CDR2 SVGAGI. CDR3 DNA sequence: TGTGCCAGCAGTTACGAGCCGGGGGAGATCTACGAGCAGTACTTC. Its translation: CASSYEPGEIYEQYF.

This clone has a handful of counts. The chain combines TRBV10-1 with TRBJ2-7; TRBD1 agrees at 8 bases. The J segment lost 5 bases and the V segment lost 5 bases, leaving 5 bases of the junction unmatched. Germline values: CDR1 WNHNN, CDR2 SYGVQD (reference sequence). The CDR3 runs 13 residues. As DNA, the CDR3 is TGCGCCAGCAGTTCTCAGACAGGGGACGAGCAGTACTTC. Translating gives CASSSQTGDEQYF.

The chain couples TRBV27 to TRBJ2-3; tentatively, D is TRBD1 (6 bases). Germline V gives CDR1 MNHEY, CDR2 SMNVEV (reference sequence). Between the trimmed V and J ends, which lost 1 base and 1 base, there was a span of 12 bases. This CDR3 has 16 residues. The CDR3 loop reads CASSLLPGVGTDTQYF. Written as DNA, the CDR3 is TGTGCCAGCAGTTTATTGCCAGGGGTGGGCACAGATACGCAGTATTTT.

This chain joins TRBV7-3 and TRBJ2-3; TRBD2 matches at 7 bases. The germline CDR1 and CDR2 sequences are SGHTA and FQGTGA. Trimming cost V 4 bases and J 4 bases; bases outside gene matches: 5. The CDR3 is made up of 14 amino acids. The DNA for the CDR3 is TGTGCCAGCAGCTCCGGGGGGACCCCAGATACGCAGTATTTT. This encodes CASSSGGTPDTQYF.

The rearrangement links TRBV19 to TRBJ2-3; D is possibly TRBD1 (5 bases). V was clipped by 6 bases and J by 0 bases, with 16 bases between them. CDR1 and CDR2 (germline): LNHDA, SQIVND (reference sequence). The CDR3 consists of 16 residues. The CDR3, as DNA: TGTGCCAGTAGGCTTTCTCGAAGGGGAAGCACAGATACGCAGTATTTT. Amino acids: CASRLSRRGSTDTQYF.

This clone was seen just once. The chain uses TRBV30 and TRBJ1-1; TRBD1 is a possible D gene (5 bases). This CDR3 is built from 13 residues. The germline V gene has CDR1 GTSNPN and CDR2 SVGIG (reference sequence). With 1 base removed from V and 2 bases from J, the gap between germline ends came to 8 bases. The CDR3 nucleotides read TGTGCCTGGAGTGGACAGCAAAACACTGAAGCTTTCTTT. It is translated as CAWSGQQNTEAFF.

This clone was counted ten times or more. This chain links TRBV4-1 with TRBJ2-7; TRBD1 might be the D (6 bases). The CDR3 totals 13 residues. Germline V lookup: CDR1 MGHRA, CDR2 YSYEKL. Trimming took 0 bases from V and 5 from J, leaving 8 bases between them. The CDR3 nucleotides are TGCGCCAGCAGCCAAGACCAGGGGAACGAGCAGTACTTC. Protein: CASSQDQGNEQYF.

This clone was picked up one time. This chain connects TRBV4-3 to TRBJ2-5; 7 bases line up with TRBD1. V lost 0 bases, J lost 0 bases, and 4 bases stayed unmatched. Germline V gives CDR1 LGHNA, CDR2 YSLEER. The CDR3 loop spans 16 amino acids. The DNA for the CDR3 is TGCGCCAGCAGCCAAGATGGGGACAGAGACCAAGAGACCCAGTACTTC. It yields the protein CASSQDGDRDQETQYF.

Details on this clone: A junction end diverges from the germline sequence, so it may reflect a read error. V gene TRBV27 combines with J gene TRBJ1-6; perhaps TRBD1 as D (6 bases). This CDR3 comprises 16 residues. Germline V gives CDR1 MNHEY, CDR2 SMNVEV (reference sequence). This CDR3 reads CARRVMGATYNSPLHF. The CDR3 DNA reads as TGTGCCCGCAGAGTTATGGGGGCCACCTATAATTCACCCCTCCACTTT.

This clone has a handful of counts. The genes are TRBV7-8 and TRBJ2-7, with 7 bases that match TRBD1. The CDR3 contains 20 residues. V was clipped by 5 bases and J by 5 bases; unmatched bases: 27. Germline lookup yields CDR1 SGHVS and CDR2 FQNEAQ. CDR3 sequence reads: CASSVGTALLNGKSHDEQYF. The CDR3 DNA follows: TGTGCCAGCAGCGTAGGGACAGCCCTCCTCAATGGCAAAAGCCACGACGAGCAGTACTTC.

This chain uses TRBV6-5 with TRBJ2-3; D is perhaps TRBD1 (6 bases). The CDR3 extends over 16 amino acids. Germline assignment: CDR1 MNHEY and CDR2 SVGAGI. Trimming took 0 bases from V and 4 from J, leaving 14 bases between them. The CDR3, as DNA: TGTGCCAGCAGTTACTCGATAACAGGGTCACCAGATACGCAGTATTTT. It is translated as CASSYSITGSPDTQYF.

V is TRBV5-4 and J is TRBJ1-6, with D tentatively TRBD1 (6 bases). The CDR3 extends over 14 amino acids. Germline CDR1 and CDR2: SGHNT and YYREEE (reference sequence). Trimming cost V 5 bases and J 7 bases, with 13 bases left between them. This chain's CDR3 is CASSLDSLNSPLHF. CDR3 DNA sequence: TGTGCCAGCAGTCTGGACAGCCTCAATTCACCCCTCCACTTT.

The chain links TRBV11-2 to TRBJ1-3, with 7 bases fitting TRBD1. The germline gives CDR1 SGHAT, CDR2 FQNNGV. This CDR3 comprises 17 residues. Trimming removed 2 bases from V and 8 bases from J; junction bases left unmatched: 15. The chain's CDR3 is CASSLFDREVVGDTIYF. The CDR3 region has the DNA TGTGCCAGCAGCTTATTCGACAGGGAAGTAGTCGGAGACACCATATATTTT.

V gene TRBV4-1 combines with J gene TRBJ1-6, with 8 bases lining up with TRBD1. V lost 3 bases, J lost 7 bases, and 5 bases stayed unmatched. This CDR3 has 15 residues. In germline, CDR1 is MGHRA, CDR2 YSYEKL. The CDR3 DNA reads as TGCGCCAGCAGCCAGCCGGACAGGGAGAATTCACCCCTCCACTTT. It translates to CASSQPDRENSPLHF.

The chain recombines TRBV28 with TRBJ1-4; the D is unclear. Germline values: CDR1 MDHEN, CDR2 SYDVKM. With 5 bases removed from V and 3 bases from J, the gap between germline ends came to 10 bases. The CDR3 is made up of 14 amino acids. For the CDR3, the DNA is TGTGCCAGCAGTCTCGAAGAGCCTAATGAAAAACTGTTTTTT. Its protein product is CASSLEEPNEKLFF.

The chain couples TRBV19 to TRBJ2-3, with D tentatively TRBD1 (5 bases). Between the trimmed V and J ends, which lost 3 bases and 2 bases, there was a span of 9 bases. Germline V gene data show CDR1 as LNHDA and CDR2 as SQIVND (reference sequence). The CDR3 totals 14 residues. The CDR3 reads CASSITGFTDTQYF. CDR3 sequence (DNA): TGTGCCAGTAGTATTACAGGATTCACAGATACGCAGTATTTT.

The chain joins TRBV10-2 to TRBJ2-5; D is perhaps TRBD1 (6 bases). The germline V gene has CDR1 WSHSY and CDR2 SAAADI. The V and J ends lost 6 bases and 5 bases respectively, with 13 bases between them. This CDR3 region has 13 residues. CDR3 amino acids: CASRNTGTETQYF. CDR3 bases: TGCGCCAGCAGGAATACAGGGACCGAGACCCAGTACTTC.

This clone was observed a few times. V and J are TRBV27 and TRBJ1-6; D unclear. Germline CDR1 MNHEY, CDR2 SMNVEV (reference sequence). Trimming stripped 2 bases from V and 0 bases from J, with 8 bases between. CDR3 length: 16 amino acids. The CDR3 region is CASSLTVSSYNSPLHF. For the CDR3, the DNA is TGTGCCAGCAGTTTAACAGTGAGCTCCTATAATTCACCCCTCCACTTT.

This clone occurred a few times. The J gene is TRBJ1-3, the V gene TRBV6-1; 9 nucleotides line up with TRBD1. The CDR3 is 16 residues long. J lost 6 bases, V lost 1 base, and 7 bases had no gene match. Germline loops: CDR1 MNHNS, CDR2 SASEGT. The CDR3 reads CASSEGFGQGTNTIYF. CDR3 bases: TGTGCCAGCAGTGAAGGTTTCGGACAGGGGACAAACACCATATATTTT.